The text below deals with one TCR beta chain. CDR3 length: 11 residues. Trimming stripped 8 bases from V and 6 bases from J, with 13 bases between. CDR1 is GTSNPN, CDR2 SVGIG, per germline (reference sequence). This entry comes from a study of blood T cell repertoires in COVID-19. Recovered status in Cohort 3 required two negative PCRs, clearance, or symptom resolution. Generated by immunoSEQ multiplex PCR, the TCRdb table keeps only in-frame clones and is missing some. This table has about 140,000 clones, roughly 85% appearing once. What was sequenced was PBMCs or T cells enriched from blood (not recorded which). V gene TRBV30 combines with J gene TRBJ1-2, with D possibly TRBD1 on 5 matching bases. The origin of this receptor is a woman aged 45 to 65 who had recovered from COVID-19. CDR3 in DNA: TGTGCCCTTAGGGGCGCAAATGGCTACACCTTC. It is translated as CALRGANGYTF.